The present T cell receptor beta chain was sequenced within a study of cytomegalovirus exposure and HLA in healthy donors. Findings of the study overall: Presence/absence analyses treated sequencing depth as roughly uniform across donors.

Vbeta (60) and Jbeta (13) primers were used in the PCR. This table comes from immunoSEQ multiplex PCR, and its TCRdb copy is limited to in-frame clones, with some not included. The sample lists around 170,000 clones, over 65% seen once, with approximately 1.4% in the top ten. Participants comprised healthy donors of bone marrow. About this clone: Its antigen is not identified.

CDR1 and CDR2 (germline): SGHVS, FQNEAQ. This CDR3 has 14 residues. Losses at the gene ends were 5 bases for V and 7 bases for J; bases not matched to a gene: 4. Sequencing was performed on PBMCs. V and J are TRBV7-8 and TRBJ1-6; TRBD1 matches 8 bases. The receptor was derived from a young man in good health and CMV-seronegative. The CDR3 protein is CASSLTGANSPLHF. The CDR3 DNA reads TGTGCCAGCAGCCTGACAGGGGCAAATTCACCCCTCCACTTT.